This T cell receptor (beta chain) was obtained from a study of T cells in Graves' hyperthyroidism and ophthalmopathy. Study as a whole: Before any treatment, at initial diagnosis, peripheral blood was collected.

It was uncontrolled infection, other autoimmune disease, pregnancy or lactation that excluded patients. This CDR3 comprises 15 residues. The V end was cut by 1 base, the J end by 0 bases, with 9 bases between. Per the germline V gene, CDR1 is MDHEN and CDR2 is SYDVKM. There were TCR beta CDR3 regions amplified from RNA transcripts. RT-PCR in the first round (using the HTBI primer set) targeted the TCR CDR3. TCRdb re-called the multiplex PCR reads through MiXCR, storing one row per CDR3 protein. The sample lists roughly 530,000 distinct CDR3 sequences, more than 15% occurring once. Sample: blood. The J gene is TRBJ1-1, the V gene TRBV28; the D is unclear. The receptor's source is a woman under 30 with Graves' ophthalmopathy. The CDR3 nucleotides are TGTGCCAGCAGTTTATTCAGCAACTTGAACACTGAAGCTTTCTTT. It codes for CASSLFSNLNTEAFF.